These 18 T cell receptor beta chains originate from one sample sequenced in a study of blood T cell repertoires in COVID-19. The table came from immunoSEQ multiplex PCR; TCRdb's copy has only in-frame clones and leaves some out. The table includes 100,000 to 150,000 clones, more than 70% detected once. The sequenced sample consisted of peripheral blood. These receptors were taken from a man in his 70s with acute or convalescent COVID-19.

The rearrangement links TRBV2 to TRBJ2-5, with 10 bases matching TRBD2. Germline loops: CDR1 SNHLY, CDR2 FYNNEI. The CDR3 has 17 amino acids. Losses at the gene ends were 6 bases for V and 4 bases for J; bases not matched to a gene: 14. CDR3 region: CASRRESGGAWGETQYF. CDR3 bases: TGTGCCAGCAGACGCGAGAGCGGGGGGGCCTGGGGAGAGACCCAGTACTTC. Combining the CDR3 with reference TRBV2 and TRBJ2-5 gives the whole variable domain EPEVTQTPSHQVTQMGQEVILRCVPISNHLYFYWYRQILGQKVEFLVSFYNNEISEKSEIFDDQFSVERPDGSNFTLKIRSTKLEDSAMYFCASRRESGGAWGETQYFGPGTRLLVL.

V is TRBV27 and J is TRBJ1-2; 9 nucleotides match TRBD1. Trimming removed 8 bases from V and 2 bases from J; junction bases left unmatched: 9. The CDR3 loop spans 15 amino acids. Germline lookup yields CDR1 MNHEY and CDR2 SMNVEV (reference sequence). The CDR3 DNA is TGTGCCAGCGGACTTTCCGGGACAGGGAACTATGGCTACACCTTC. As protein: CASGLSGTGNYGYTF.

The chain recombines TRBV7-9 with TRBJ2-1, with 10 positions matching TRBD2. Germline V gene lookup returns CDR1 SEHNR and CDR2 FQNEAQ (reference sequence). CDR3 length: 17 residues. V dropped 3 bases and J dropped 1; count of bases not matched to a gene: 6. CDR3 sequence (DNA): TGTGCCAGCAGCTTCCTAGCGGGGGCCCTTTCCTACAATGAGCAGTTCTTC. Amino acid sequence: CASSFLAGALSYNEQFF.

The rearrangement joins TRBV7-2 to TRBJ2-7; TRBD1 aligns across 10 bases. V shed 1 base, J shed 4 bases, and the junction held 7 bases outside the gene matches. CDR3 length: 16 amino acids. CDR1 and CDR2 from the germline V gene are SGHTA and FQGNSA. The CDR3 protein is CASSLGGTGATYEQYF. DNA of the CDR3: TGTGCCAGCAGCTTAGGGGGGACAGGGGCCACTTACGAGCAGTACTTC.

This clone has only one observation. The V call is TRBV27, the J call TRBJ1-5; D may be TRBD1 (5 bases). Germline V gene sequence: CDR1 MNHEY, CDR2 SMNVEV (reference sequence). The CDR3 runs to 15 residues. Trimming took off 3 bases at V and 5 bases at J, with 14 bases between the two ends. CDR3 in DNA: TGTGCCAGCAGTTTGGTTGGGGCGCCTGATCAGCCCCAGCATTTT. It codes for CASSLVGAPDQPQHF.

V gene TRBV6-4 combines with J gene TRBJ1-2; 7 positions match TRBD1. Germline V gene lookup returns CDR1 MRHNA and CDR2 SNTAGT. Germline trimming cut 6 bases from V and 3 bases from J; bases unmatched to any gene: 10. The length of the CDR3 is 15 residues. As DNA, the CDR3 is TGTGCCAGCAGACGCGGACAGGCGGTCGACTATGGCTACACCTTC. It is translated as CASRRGQAVDYGYTF.

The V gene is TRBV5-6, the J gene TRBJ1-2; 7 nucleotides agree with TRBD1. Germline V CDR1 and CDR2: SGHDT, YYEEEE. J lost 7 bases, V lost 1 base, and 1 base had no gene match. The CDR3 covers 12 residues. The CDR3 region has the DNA TGTGCCAGCAGCTTGTACAGGGGTGGCTACACCTTC. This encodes CASSLYRGGYTF.

CDR3 nucleotide sequence: TGTGCCAGCAGCGAAGGGACACCCGGGAACACTGAAGCTTTCTTT. Amino acid sequence: CASSEGTPGNTEAFF. The V and J genes are TRBV9 and TRBJ1-1, with a possible D match to TRBD1 (6 bases). V dropped 3 bases and J dropped 1 base, with 13 bases sitting between them. The CDR3 consists of 15 residues. CDR1 is SGDLS, CDR2 YYNGEE, per germline.

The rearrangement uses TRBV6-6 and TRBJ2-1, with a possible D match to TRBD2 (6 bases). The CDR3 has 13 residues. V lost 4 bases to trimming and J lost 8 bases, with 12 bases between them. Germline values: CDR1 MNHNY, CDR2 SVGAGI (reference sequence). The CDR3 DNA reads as TGTGCCAGCAGTTCTACCGGGGGTTATGAGCAGTTCTTC. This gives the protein CASSSTGGYEQFF.

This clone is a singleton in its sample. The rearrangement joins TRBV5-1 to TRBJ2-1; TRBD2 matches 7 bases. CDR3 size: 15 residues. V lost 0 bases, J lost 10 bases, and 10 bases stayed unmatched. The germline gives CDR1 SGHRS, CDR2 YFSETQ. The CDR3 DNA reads TGCGCCAGCAGCTTGGGAGATCAGGGTAGCGGGGAGCAGTTCTTC. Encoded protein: CASSLGDQGSGEQFF.

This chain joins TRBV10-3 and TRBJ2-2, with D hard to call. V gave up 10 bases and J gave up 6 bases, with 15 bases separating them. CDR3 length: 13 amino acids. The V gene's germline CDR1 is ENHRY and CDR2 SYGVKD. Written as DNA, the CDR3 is TGTGCCAGCGCTCCTAGTTCCGCCGGGGAGCTGTTTTTT. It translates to CASAPSSAGELFF.

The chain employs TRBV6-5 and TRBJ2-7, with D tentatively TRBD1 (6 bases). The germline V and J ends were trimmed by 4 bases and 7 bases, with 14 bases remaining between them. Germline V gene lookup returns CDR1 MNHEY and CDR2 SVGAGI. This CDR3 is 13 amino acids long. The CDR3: CASSLDSLSEQYF. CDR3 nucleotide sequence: TGTGCCAGCAGTTTGGACAGTTTGAGTGAGCAGTACTTC.

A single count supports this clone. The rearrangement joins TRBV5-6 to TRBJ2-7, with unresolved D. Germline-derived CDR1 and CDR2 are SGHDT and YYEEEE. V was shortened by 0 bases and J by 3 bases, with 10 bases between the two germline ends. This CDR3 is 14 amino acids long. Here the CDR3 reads CASSLGDIYYEQYF. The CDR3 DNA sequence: TGTGCCAGCAGCTTGGGTGACATCTACTACGAGCAGTACTTC. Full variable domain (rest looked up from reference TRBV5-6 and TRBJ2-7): DAGVTQSPTHLIKTRGQQVTLRCSPKSGHDTVSWYQQALGQGPQFIFQYYEEEERQRGNFPDRFSGHQFPNYSSELNVNALLLGDSALYLCASSLGDIYYEQYFGPGTRLTVT.

The CDR3 is CASSIEASGYTF. CDR3 bases: TGTGCCAGTAGTATAGAGGCCTCGGGCTACACCTTC. The chain joins TRBV19 to TRBJ1-2; D gene ambiguous. Trimming removed 0 bases at V and 8 bases at J, with 7 bases between. The CDR3 is 12 residues long. Per the germline V gene, CDR1 is LNHDA and CDR2 is SQIVND (reference sequence).

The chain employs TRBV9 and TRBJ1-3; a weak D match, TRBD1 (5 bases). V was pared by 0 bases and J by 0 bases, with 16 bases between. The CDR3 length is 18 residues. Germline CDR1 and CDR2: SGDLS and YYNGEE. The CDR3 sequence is CASSVAGDSRFSGNTIYF. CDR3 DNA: TGTGCCAGCAGCGTAGCTGGAGACAGCCGTTTCTCTGGAAACACCATATATTTT.

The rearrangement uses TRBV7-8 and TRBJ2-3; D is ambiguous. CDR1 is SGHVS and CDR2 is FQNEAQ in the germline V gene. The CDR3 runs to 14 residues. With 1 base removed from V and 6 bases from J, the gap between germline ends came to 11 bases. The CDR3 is CASSLVGPSDTQYF. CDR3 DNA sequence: TGTGCCAGCAGCTTAGTTGGCCCCAGTGATACGCAGTATTTT.

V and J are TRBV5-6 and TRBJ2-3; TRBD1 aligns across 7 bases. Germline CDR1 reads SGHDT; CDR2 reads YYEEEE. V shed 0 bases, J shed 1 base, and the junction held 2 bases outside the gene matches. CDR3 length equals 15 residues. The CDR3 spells CASSLEQGGTDTQYF. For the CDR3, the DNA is TGTGCCAGCAGCTTGGAGCAGGGGGGCACAGATACGCAGTATTTT.

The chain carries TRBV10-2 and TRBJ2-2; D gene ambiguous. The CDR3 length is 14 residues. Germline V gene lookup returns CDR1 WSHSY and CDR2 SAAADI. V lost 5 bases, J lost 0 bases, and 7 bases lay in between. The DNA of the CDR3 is TGCGCCAGCAGTACCCTAGCGAACACCGGGGAGCTGTTTTTT. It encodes CASSTLANTGELFF.